Included here is one TCR beta chain sequence, with context. The data stem from a study of blood T cell repertoires in COVID-19. Study details: Both acute and convalescent COVID-19 samples were obtained from the United States, Italy and Spain. From T cells, B-cell-depleted T cells, or PBMCs came the material, which was cDNA or gDNA.

Original data processing: Using reference gene primer amplification, nucleated cell counts were estimated. Libraries were prepared by immunoSEQ multiplex PCR; TCRdb keeps only in-frame clonotypes and omits some of them. For V, J and clone size, that table is used; D and trimming come from the DNA. The sample lists 250,000 or so clones; about 90% were seen once. The CDR3 runs to 16 residues. The V gene's germline CDR1 is MNHEY and CDR2 SVGEGT. Trimming left V 4 bases short and J 5 bases short, with 20 bases between. The clonotype originates from an older woman with acute or convalescent COVID-19. The chain joins TRBV6-2 or TRBV6-3 to TRBJ1-1, with a weak D call TRBD1 (6 bases). Sequenced sample: peripheral blood. The CDR3 is CASSLPPGAGRTEAFF. For the CDR3, the DNA is TGTGCCAGCAGTTTACCGCCGGGGGCCGGGAGGACTGAAGCTTTCTTT.